This T cell receptor (beta chain) was observed in a study of CD8 T cells in acute hepatitis C reinfection. J gave up 0 bases and V 3 bases, and 6 bases lay outside the gene matches. The germline gives CDR1 MNHNS, CDR2 SASEGT. The CDR3 is 17 residues long. The assay was immunoSEQ multiplex PCR, and TCRdb's table has in-frame clones only and misses some. The table lists several hundred clones, around 48% of them singletons. Findings and caveats of the study: TRBV04 and TRBV06 were preferentially used in all groups, not explained by naive pool overrepresentation.

Indicated time point: acute HCV infection, within 168 days of estimated infection date. Sequencing of hepatitis C virus-specific cells was done ex vivo rather than after in vitro expansion. This clonotype originated in a man aged 25 to 45 with chronic hepatitis C. The sample in question was HCV NS3-1073 tetramer-sorted CD8+ T cells from PBMCs, obtained during acute infection. This chain joins TRBV6-1 and TRBJ2-7; 12 positions agree with TRBD2. CDR3 in amino acids: CASSELLAGGFSYEQYF. CDR3 DNA sequence: TGTGCCAGCAGTGAGCTTCTAGCGGGGGGGTTCTCCTACGAGCAGTACTTC.